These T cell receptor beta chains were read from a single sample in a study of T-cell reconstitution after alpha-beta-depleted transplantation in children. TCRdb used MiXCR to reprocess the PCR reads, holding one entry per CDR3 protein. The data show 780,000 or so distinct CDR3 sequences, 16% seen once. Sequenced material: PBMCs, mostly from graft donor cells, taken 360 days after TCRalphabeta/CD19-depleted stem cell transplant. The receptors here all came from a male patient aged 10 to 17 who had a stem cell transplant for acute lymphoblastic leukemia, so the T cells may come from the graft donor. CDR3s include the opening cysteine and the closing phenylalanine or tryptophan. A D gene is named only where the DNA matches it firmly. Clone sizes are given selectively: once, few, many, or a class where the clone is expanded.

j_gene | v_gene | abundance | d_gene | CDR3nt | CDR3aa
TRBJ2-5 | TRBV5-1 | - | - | TGCGCCAGCAGCCCTGCGGCAGAAGAGACCCAGTACTTC | CASSPAAEETQYF
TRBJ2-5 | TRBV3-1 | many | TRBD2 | TGTGCCAGCAGCCCCGGACTAGCGGGAGGGTTAGAGACCCAGTACTTC | CASSPGLAGGLETQYF
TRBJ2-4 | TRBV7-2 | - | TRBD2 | TGTGCCAGCAGCTCAGGACTAGCGGGAGTTAGGAGCATTCAGTACTTC | CASSSGLAGVRSIQYF
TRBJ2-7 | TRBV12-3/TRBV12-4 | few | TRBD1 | TGTGCCAGCAGTCTGCAAAGGCTTAGGACAGGGGTCCCCTCCTACGAGCAGTACTTC | CASSLQRLRTGVPSYEQYF
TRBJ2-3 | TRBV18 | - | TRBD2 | TGTGCCAGCTCACCGAAGGCGACTAGCGGGAAGGATACGCAGTATTTT | CASSPKATSGKDTQYF
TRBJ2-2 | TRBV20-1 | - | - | TGCAGTGCTAGTAAACCTAGCGTTGCCGCATGGTATCGGGCCGGGGAGCTGTTTTTT | CSASKPSVAAWYRAGELFF
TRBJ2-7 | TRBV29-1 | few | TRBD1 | TGCAGCGTTGAAGATCGACAGGGGCGGACGGGGGAGCAGTACTTC | CSVEDRQGRTGEQYF
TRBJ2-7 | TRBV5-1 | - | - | TGCGCCAGCAGAAAAGAGGGAGGACCCTACGAGCAGTACTTC | CASRKEGGPYEQYF
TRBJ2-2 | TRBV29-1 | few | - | TGCAGCGTTACCGTACCCGACACCGGGGAGCTGTTTTTT | CSVTVPDTGELFF
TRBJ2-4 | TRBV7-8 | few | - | TGTGCCAGCAGCGCCGTCCTAGCCAAAAACATTCAGTACTTC | CASSAVLAKNIQYF
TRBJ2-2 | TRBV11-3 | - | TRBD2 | TGTGCCAGCAGCAAACTAGCGGGAGGGGGGCACACCGGGGAGCTGTTTTTT | CASSKLAGGGHTGELFF
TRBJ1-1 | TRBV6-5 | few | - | TGTGCCAGCAGTTACAGGGGAGAAATAGCGACTGAAGCTTTCTTT | CASSYRGEIATEAFF
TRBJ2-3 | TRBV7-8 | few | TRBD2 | TGTGCCAGCAGCTTAGCAGGGCTAGCGGGAGATGCGGCAGATACGCAGTATTTT | CASSLAGLAGDAADTQYF
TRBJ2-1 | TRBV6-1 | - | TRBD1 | TGTGCCAGTTATACAGGGGGCTCTGAGCAGTTCTTC | CASYTGGSEQFF
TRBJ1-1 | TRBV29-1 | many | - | TGCAGCGTTGAAGTCGCTCGATTAATGGCTTTCTTT | CSVEVARLMAFF
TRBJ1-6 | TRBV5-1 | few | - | TGCGCCAGCAGCCTAACCACAGGGTCGGGTTCACCCCTCCACTTT | CASSLTTGSGSPLHF
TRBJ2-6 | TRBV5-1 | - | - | TGCGCCAGCAGCAAGGGGCGTTCTGGGGCCAACGTCCTGACTTTC | CASSKGRSGANVLTF
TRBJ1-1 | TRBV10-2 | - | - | TGCGCCAGCAGTGAGGGACTGCCGGGGGCTGAAGCTTTCTTT | CASSEGLPGAEAFF
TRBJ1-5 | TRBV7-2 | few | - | TGTGCCAGCAGACAGGGTCCCAATCAGCCCCAGCATTTT | CASRQGPNQPQHF
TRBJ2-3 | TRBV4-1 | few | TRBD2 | TGCGCCAGCAGCCAAGTCGCCCTAGCGGGGGGAGATACGCAGTATTTT | CASSQVALAGGDTQYF
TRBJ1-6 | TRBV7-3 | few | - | TGTGCCAGCAGCTTAAAGGGGAATTCACCCCTCCACTTT | CASSLKGNSPLHF
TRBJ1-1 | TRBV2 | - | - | TGTGCCAGCAAGACAGAACCGAACACTGAAGCTTTCTTT | CASKTEPNTEAFF
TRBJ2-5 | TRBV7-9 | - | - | TGTGCCAGCAGGATATCTCGGGGAGAGACCCAGTACTTC | CASRISRGETQYF
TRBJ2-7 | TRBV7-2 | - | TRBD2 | TGTGCCAGCAGCTTGACTAGCGCCGAGCAGTACTTC | CASSLTSAEQYF
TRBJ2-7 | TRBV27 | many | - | TGTGCCAGCTCACGCGGAGACGAGCAGTACTTC | CASSRGDEQYF
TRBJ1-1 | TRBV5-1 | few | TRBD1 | TGCGCCAGCAGCGGCAGGACAGGGGGGAACACTGAAGCTTTCTTT | CASSGRTGGNTEAFF
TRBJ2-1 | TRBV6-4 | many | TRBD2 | TGTGCCAGCAGTGACAAGAGCGGGAGAGATTACAATGAGCAGTTCTTC | CASSDKSGRDYNEQFF
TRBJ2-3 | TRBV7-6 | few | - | TGTGCCAGCAGCTTTCCGTCTGGCACAGATACGCAGTATTTT | CASSFPSGTDTQYF
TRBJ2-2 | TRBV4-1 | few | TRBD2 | TGCGCCAGCAGCCAAGAGCTTCTAGCGGGGTACACCGGGGAGCTGTTTTTT | CASSQELLAGYTGELFF
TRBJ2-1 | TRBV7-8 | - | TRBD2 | TGTGCCAGCAGCGCGCTTTTTTCACGGCGGGAGGTGAGGAATGAGCAGTTCTTC | CASSALFSRREVRNEQFF
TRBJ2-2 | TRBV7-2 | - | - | TGTGCCAGCAGCTCTAGAGGGAAGAACACCGGGGAGCTGTTTTTT | CASSSRGKNTGELFF
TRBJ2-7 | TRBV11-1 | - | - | TGTGCCAGCAGCTTAGGTATTAGTTCTGCAGGGTTATTTTCCCTCTACGAGCAGTACTTC | CASSLGISSAGLFSLYEQYF
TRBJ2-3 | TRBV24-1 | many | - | TGTGCCACCGAACCGAACCACCAAATGTCGGTTACGCAGTATTTT | CATEPNHQMSVTQYF
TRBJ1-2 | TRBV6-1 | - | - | TGTGCCAGCAGGGACCCGGGCGACCCCTATGGCTACACCTTC | CASRDPGDPYGYTF
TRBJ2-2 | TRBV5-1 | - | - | TGCGCCAGCAACCTGAACGGGGAGCTGTTTTTT | CASNLNGELFF
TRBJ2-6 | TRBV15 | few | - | TGTGCCACCAGCAGAGGGACACCAGCTGGGGCCAACGTCCTGACTTTC | CATSRGTPAGANVLTF
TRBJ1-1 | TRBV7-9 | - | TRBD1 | TGTGCCAGCAGCTCGGACAGGGGGCTAACGAACACTGAAGCTTTCTTT | CASSSDRGLTNTEAFF
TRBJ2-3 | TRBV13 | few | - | TGTGCCAGCAGCCCGATCCGCGCAGATACGCAGTATTTT | CASSPIRADTQYF
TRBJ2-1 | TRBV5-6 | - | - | TGTGCCAGCAGCTACGCGACAGGACTGATCAATGAGCAGTTCTTC | CASSYATGLINEQFF
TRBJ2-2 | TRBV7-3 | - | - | TGTGCCAGCAGCTTAACGGCTACCGGGACCGAGAACACCGGGGAGCTGTTTTTT | CASSLTATGTENTGELFF
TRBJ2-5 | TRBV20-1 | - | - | TGCAGTGCTAGAGATTGGGGGCAGTACCAGACCCAGTACTTC | CSARDWGQYQTQYF
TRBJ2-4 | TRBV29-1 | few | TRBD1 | TGCAGCGTTGGGGACAGGGGAAACATTCAGTACTTC | CSVGDRGNIQYF
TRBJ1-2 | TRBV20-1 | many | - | TGCAGTGCTAGTAGGGGATCGCGTGGCTACACCTTC | CSASRGSRGYTF
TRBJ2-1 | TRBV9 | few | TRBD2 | TGTGCCAGCAGCGTAGCTGCCCTGGGACTAGGTGGACCCGGCAATGAGCAGTTCTTC | CASSVAALGLGGPGNEQFF
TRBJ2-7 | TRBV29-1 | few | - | TGCAGCGTAGCTAGGGGGCTAGCGGTTAACGAGCAGTACTTC | CSVARGLAVNEQYF
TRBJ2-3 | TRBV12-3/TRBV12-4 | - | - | TGTGCCAGCAGTCTCCGGCAGCGGGGCACAGATACGCAGTATTTT | CASSLRQRGTDTQYF
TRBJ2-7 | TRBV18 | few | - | TGTGCCAGCTCACTCACCCGGGACCCCGAGGTTAGTGAGCAGTACTTC | CASSLTRDPEVSEQYF
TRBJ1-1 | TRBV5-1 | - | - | TGCGCCAGCAGCTTGGTGGGGCCTCAGAGGGCTTTCTTT | CASSLVGPQRAFF
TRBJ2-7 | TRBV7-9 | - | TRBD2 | TGTGCCAGCAGCTTACCAGGGGCGGGAGGGCCGGAATCGGCCTACGAGCAGTACTTC | CASSLPGAGGPESAYEQYF
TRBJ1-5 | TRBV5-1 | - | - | TGCGCCAGCAGCTTGGGGGTTTTCAATCAGCCCCAGCATTTT | CASSLGVFNQPQHF
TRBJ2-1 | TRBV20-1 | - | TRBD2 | TGCAGTGCTAGAGACAGGACTAGCGGGCTTAGGCAGTTCTTC | CSARDRTSGLRQFF
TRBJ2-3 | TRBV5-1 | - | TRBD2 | TGCGCCAGCAGCTTGACTAGCGGGGGAGCTACAGATACGCAGTATTTT | CASSLTSGGATDTQYF
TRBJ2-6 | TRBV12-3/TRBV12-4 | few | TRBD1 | TGTGCCAGCAGACGGGACAGACTACATTCTGGGGCCAACGTCCTGACTTTC | CASRRDRLHSGANVLTF
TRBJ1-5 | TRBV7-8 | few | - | TGTGCCAGCAGCTTAGATTTGACATATAATCAGCCCCAGCATTTT | CASSLDLTYNQPQHF